This TCR beta chain was documented in a study of blood T cell repertoires in COVID-19. This clone was seen once. Allocation to cohorts depended on clinical history reported by the participants. The length of the CDR3 is 15 residues. Germline values: CDR1 MNHEY, CDR2 SVGAGI. J was trimmed by 9 bases and V by 1 base; bases with no gene match: 7. Sequencing was performed with immunoSEQ multiplex PCR; in TCRdb, only in-frame clones are kept and a portion is missing. The sample lists hundreds of thousands of clones; approximately 92% were seen once. The sample was PBMCs or T cells enriched from blood (not recorded which). The clonotype was recovered from a man younger than 45 who had recovered from COVID-19. The chain couples TRBV6-5 to TRBJ2-1, with 9 positions matching TRBD2. The CDR3 DNA sequence: TGTGCCAGCAGTTACTTGGTAGCGGGAGAGGGTGAGCAGTTCTTC. Translated, it gives CASSYLVAGEGEQFF.